These T cell receptor beta chains were read from a single sample in a study of blood T cell repertoires in COVID-19. The data were produced by immunoSEQ multiplex PCR, yet TCRdb's version contains in-frame clones alone and is incomplete. Seen here are 90,000 to 110,000 clones, roughly 76% observed once, and the top ten hold approximately 9%. Sequences were obtained from peripheral blood. These receptors were taken from a woman aged 70-85 years with acute or convalescent COVID-19. Both conserved end residues are part of each CDR3. A D gene is named only where the DNA matches it firmly. A clone size is listed for some rows: how often the clone was seen (once, few, many), or a class if it is expanded.

CDR3 protein: CATSRTGGNQPQHF; CDR3 DNA: TGTGCCACCAGCAGGACAGGGGGCAATCAGCCCCAGCATTTT; V gene: TRBV15; clone size: few; D gene: TRBD1; J gene: TRBJ1-5
CDR3 protein: CASGSRDSYGPQHF; CDR3 DNA: TGTGCTAGTGGGTCAAGGGACAGCTACGGGCCCCAGCATTTT; V gene: TRBV12-5; clone size: few; D gene: TRBD1; J gene: TRBJ1-5
CDR3 protein: CASSLNGQGEQFF; CDR3 DNA: TGTGCCAGTAGTCTGAATGGACAGGGGGAGCAGTTCTTC; V gene: TRBV19; clone size: -; D gene: TRBD1; J gene: TRBJ2-1
CDR3 protein: CASSLLGRVYNEQFF; CDR3 DNA: TGTGCCAGCAGTTTGTTGGGCCGCGTCTACAATGAGCAGTTCTTC; V gene: TRBV6-6; clone size: -; D gene: -; J gene: TRBJ2-1
CDR3 protein: CASSPIQVSSIQYF; CDR3 DNA: TGTGCCAGCTCACCCATACAGGTCTCTTCCATTCAGTACTTC; V gene: TRBV18; clone size: -; D gene: -; J gene: TRBJ2-4
CDR3 protein: CASSPGVAGVQETQYF; CDR3 DNA: TGTGCCAGCAGCCCGGGGGTAGCGGGGGTCCAAGAGACCCAGTACTTC; V gene: TRBV7-9; clone size: -; D gene: TRBD2; J gene: TRBJ2-5
CDR3 protein: CASSRGVSNQPQHF; CDR3 DNA: TGTGCCAGTAGTCGGGGAGTTAGCAATCAGCCCCAGCATTTT; V gene: TRBV19; clone size: -; D gene: -; J gene: TRBJ1-5
CDR3 protein: CASSPNIAGALETQYF; CDR3 DNA: TGTGCCAGCAGCCCCAACATAGCGGGAGCTTTAGAGACCCAGTACTTC; V gene: TRBV11-1; clone size: -; D gene: TRBD2; J gene: TRBJ2-5
CDR3 protein: CASSLGGQETQYF; CDR3 DNA: TGTGCCAGCAGCTTGGGAGGCCAAGAGACCCAGTACTTC; V gene: TRBV11-2; clone size: -; D gene: -; J gene: TRBJ2-5
CDR3 protein: CASSPLGGAIGELFF; CDR3 DNA: TGTGCCAGCAGCCCACTAGGGGGGGCGATCGGGGAGCTGTTTTTT; V gene: TRBV7-2; clone size: -; D gene: -; J gene: TRBJ2-2
CDR3 protein: CASSFSDYEQYF; CDR3 DNA: TGTGCCAGCAGCTTTAGCGACTACGAGCAGTACTTC; V gene: TRBV7-2; clone size: -; D gene: -; J gene: TRBJ2-7
CDR3 protein: CASRPGSTEAFF; CDR3 DNA: TGTGCCAGCAGACCGGGGAGCACTGAAGCTTTCTTT; V gene: TRBV2; clone size: -; D gene: -; J gene: TRBJ1-1
CDR3 protein: CSAGQGFNTGELFF; CDR3 DNA: TGCAGCGCCGGACAGGGTTTTAACACCGGGGAGCTGTTTTTT; V gene: TRBV29-1; clone size: -; D gene: TRBD1; J gene: TRBJ2-2
CDR3 protein: CASSPGTSEGQYF; CDR3 DNA: TGTGCCAGCAGCCCTGGGACTAGCGAGGGGCAGTACTTC; V gene: TRBV11-2; clone size: -; D gene: TRBD2; J gene: TRBJ2-7
CDR3 protein: CASSLEVRGRSDYNEQFF; CDR3 DNA: TGTGCCAGCAGCTTAGAGGTCAGGGGGCGATCCGATTACAATGAGCAGTTCTTC; V gene: TRBV7-6; clone size: -; D gene: TRBD1; J gene: TRBJ2-1
CDR3 protein: CASGLPNQPQHF; CDR3 DNA: TGTGCTAGTGGTTTGCCGAATCAGCCCCAGCATTTT; V gene: TRBV12-5; clone size: few; D gene: -; J gene: TRBJ1-5
CDR3 protein: CASSSPPRGRGLGVWEQYF; CDR3 DNA: TGTGCCAGCAGTTCCCCCCCCAGGGGGCGAGGACTGGGGGTGTGGGAGCAGTACTTC; V gene: TRBV27; clone size: few; D gene: TRBD1; J gene: TRBJ2-7
CDR3 protein: CSGGTGDHQETQYF; CDR3 DNA: TGCAGCGGCGGGACAGGGGATCACCAAGAGACCCAGTACTTC; V gene: TRBV29-1; clone size: -; D gene: TRBD1; J gene: TRBJ2-5
CDR3 protein: CASSLSAARNTEAFF; CDR3 DNA: TGCGCCAGCAGCTTGTCGGCGGCAAGGAACACTGAAGCTTTCTTT; V gene: TRBV5-1; clone size: -; D gene: -; J gene: TRBJ1-1
CDR3 protein: CASSQVKIDTQYF; CDR3 DNA: TGCGCCAGCAGCCAAGTAAAAATTGATACGCAGTATTTT; V gene: TRBV4-3; clone size: once; D gene: -; J gene: TRBJ2-3
CDR3 protein: CASSQDRTGISPLHF; CDR3 DNA: TGTGCCAGCAGCCAAGATCGAACTGGTATTTCACCCCTCCACTTT; V gene: TRBV3-1/TRBV3-2; clone size: -; D gene: -; J gene: TRBJ1-6
CDR3 protein: CASSQDWTSGMLDEQYF; CDR3 DNA: TGCGCCAGCAGCCAAGATTGGACTAGCGGGATGCTTGACGAGCAGTACTTC; V gene: TRBV4-3; clone size: -; D gene: TRBD2; J gene: TRBJ2-7
CDR3 protein: CASSDQDGSTEAFF; CDR3 DNA: TGTGCCAGCAGTGACCAGGATGGGAGCACTGAAGCTTTCTTT; V gene: TRBV6-4; clone size: -; D gene: -; J gene: TRBJ1-1
CDR3 protein: CASSRDRVGYGYTF; CDR3 DNA: TGCGCCAGCAGCCGGGACAGGGTCGGCTATGGCTACACCTTC; V gene: TRBV5-1; clone size: -; D gene: TRBD1; J gene: TRBJ1-2
CDR3 protein: CASSAGRAREQFF; CDR3 DNA: TGTGCCAGCAGCGCGGGCCGGGCCAGGGAGCAGTTCTTC; V gene: TRBV5-4; clone size: -; D gene: -; J gene: TRBJ2-1
CDR3 protein: CASGLNPSGGAGELFF; CDR3 DNA: TGTGCTAGTGGTTTGAACCCTAGCGGGGGGGCCGGGGAGCTGTTTTTT; V gene: TRBV12-5; clone size: -; D gene: TRBD2; J gene: TRBJ2-2
CDR3 protein: CASTMYNQPQHF; CDR3 DNA: TGTGCCAGTACTATGTACAATCAGCCCCAGCATTTT; V gene: TRBV19; clone size: -; D gene: -; J gene: TRBJ1-5
CDR3 protein: CAISAAGPQVNEKLFF; CDR3 DNA: TGTGCCATCAGTGCCGCGGGACCGCAAGTTAATGAAAAACTGTTTTTT; V gene: TRBV10-3; clone size: -; D gene: -; J gene: TRBJ1-4
CDR3 protein: CASSEASGSSYEQYF; CDR3 DNA: TGTGCCAGCAGTGAAGCTAGCGGCAGCAGCTACGAGCAGTACTTC; V gene: TRBV6-1; clone size: -; D gene: -; J gene: TRBJ2-7
CDR3 protein: CASRMRTGDSNTIYF; CDR3 DNA: TGTGCCAGTAGGATGAGGACAGGGGATTCAAACACCATATATTTT; V gene: TRBV19; clone size: -; D gene: TRBD1; J gene: TRBJ1-3
CDR3 protein: CASSRAWGPNTEAFF; CDR3 DNA: TGTGCCAGCAGTCGGGCCTGGGGGCCCAACACTGAAGCTTTCTTT; V gene: TRBV13; clone size: -; D gene: -; J gene: TRBJ1-1
CDR3 protein: CASSYPPEFGQYF; CDR3 DNA: TGTGCCAGCAGTTACCCGCCGGAGTTCGGGCAGTACTTC; V gene: TRBV6-2/TRBV6-3; clone size: -; D gene: -; J gene: TRBJ2-7
CDR3 protein: CASSLWGGATDTQYF; CDR3 DNA: TGTGCCAGCAGCTTATGGGGGGGGGCCACAGATACGCAGTATTTT; V gene: TRBV7-2; clone size: -; D gene: -; J gene: TRBJ2-3
CDR3 protein: CASNMVRQGFNYGYTF; CDR3 DNA: TGTGCCAGTAATATGGTCCGACAGGGGTTTAACTATGGCTACACCTTC; V gene: TRBV19; clone size: few; D gene: TRBD1; J gene: TRBJ1-2
CDR3 protein: CATSRDRAGAYGYTF; CDR3 DNA: TGTGCCACCAGCAGAGATCGGGCAGGGGCCTATGGCTACACCTTC; V gene: TRBV15; clone size: -; D gene: -; J gene: TRBJ1-2
CDR3 protein: CAWTSGAGGAGGELFF; CDR3 DNA: TGTGCCTGGACCTCCGGAGCGGGAGGCGCTGGCGGGGAGCTGTTTTTT; V gene: TRBV30; clone size: -; D gene: TRBD2; J gene: TRBJ2-2
CDR3 protein: CSDRDRPTDTQYF; CDR3 DNA: TGCAGCGATCGGGACAGACCCACAGATACGCAGTATTTT; V gene: TRBV29-1; clone size: -; D gene: TRBD1; J gene: TRBJ2-3
CDR3 protein: CASSVGVGSSTDTQYF; CDR3 DNA: TGTGCCAGCAGCGTAGGTGTCGGGAGTAGCACAGATACGCAGTATTTT; V gene: TRBV9; clone size: -; D gene: -; J gene: TRBJ2-3
CDR3 protein: CAIRGLDNEQFF; CDR3 DNA: TGTGCCATCAGGGGACTAGACAATGAGCAGTTCTTC; V gene: TRBV10-3; clone size: -; D gene: TRBD2; J gene: TRBJ2-1
CDR3 protein: CAIQVEQGYGYTF; CDR3 DNA: TGTGCCATCCAGGTGGAGCAGGGCTATGGCTACACCTTC; V gene: TRBV28; clone size: -; D gene: -; J gene: TRBJ1-2
CDR3 protein: CASRPPGLAGFNEQFF; CDR3 DNA: TGTGCCAGTAGACCCCCGGGACTAGCGGGGTTCAATGAGCAGTTCTTC; V gene: TRBV19; clone size: -; D gene: TRBD2; J gene: TRBJ2-1
CDR3 protein: CASSFRTAQRGNTQYF; CDR3 DNA: TGTGCCAGCAGCTTCAGAACCGCTCAGAGAGGTAATACGCAGTATTTT; V gene: TRBV7-2; clone size: -; D gene: -; J gene: TRBJ2-3
CDR3 protein: CASSYLRTGSSYEQYF; CDR3 DNA: TGTGCCAGCAGTTACTTACGGACAGGGAGCTCCTACGAGCAGTACTTC; V gene: TRBV28; clone size: -; D gene: TRBD1; J gene: TRBJ2-7
CDR3 protein: CASSQPDRGETQYF; CDR3 DNA: TGTGCCAGCAGCCAACCGGACAGGGGAGAGACCCAGTACTTC; V gene: TRBV3-1/TRBV3-2; clone size: -; D gene: TRBD1; J gene: TRBJ2-5
CDR3 protein: CASIAGISTDTQYF; CDR3 DNA: TGCGCCAGCATAGCGGGAATTAGCACAGATACGCAGTATTTT; V gene: TRBV10-2; clone size: once; D gene: TRBD2; J gene: TRBJ2-3
CDR3 protein: CASTGTGNEQYF; CDR3 DNA: TGTGCCAGCACCGGGACAGGGAACGAGCAGTACTTC; V gene: TRBV2; clone size: few; D gene: TRBD1; J gene: TRBJ2-7
CDR3 protein: CASSRGGPMTEQYF; CDR3 DNA: TGTGCCAGCAGCCGAGGGGGCCCTATGACCGAGCAGTACTTC; V gene: TRBV7-8; clone size: few; D gene: TRBD1; J gene: TRBJ2-7
CDR3 protein: CASSLDPDMAHTEAFF; CDR3 DNA: TGTGCCAGCAGCTTGGACCCCGACATGGCGCACACTGAAGCTTTCTTT; V gene: TRBV5-4; clone size: -; D gene: -; J gene: TRBJ1-1
CDR3 protein: CASSPRGYGYTF; CDR3 DNA: TGTGCCAGCAGCCCGCGGGGCTATGGCTACACCTTC; V gene: TRBV5-6; clone size: -; D gene: -; J gene: TRBJ1-2
CDR3 protein: CASSQDPPGTGNTIYF; CDR3 DNA: TGTGCCAGCAGCCAAGATCCCCCCGGTACTGGAAACACCATATATTTT; V gene: TRBV3-1/TRBV3-2; clone size: -; D gene: -; J gene: TRBJ1-3